The 7 T cell receptor beta chains presented below share a single source sample, sequenced in a study of blood T cells in healthy people across ages. The authors ran a second PCR of about 6 to 11 cycles using a sample-barcoded 5' primer and a J-beta primer mix. From the 5' RACE reads, TCRdb called clonotypes with MiXCR, one entry per CDR3 protein. The data hold some 1,800,000 distinct CDR3 sequences, with 39% observed a single time. The sequencing input was blood. All receptors come from a human donor in good health.

This clonotype appeared a few times. This chain connects TRBV7-2 to TRBJ2-1; 11 bases agree with TRBD2. This CDR3 spans 16 amino acids. V was clipped by 3 bases and J by 5 bases; unmatched bases: 6. CDR1 is SGHTA and CDR2 is FQGNSA in the germline V gene. CDR3 DNA sequence: TGTGCCAGCAGCTTTGAGGGGACTAGCGGTAACAATGAGCAGTTCTTC. Translated, it gives CASSFEGTSGNNEQFF.

This chain connects TRBV28 to TRBJ2-7; TRBD1 or TRBD2 may be the D gene (5 bases each). V was cut by 6 bases and J by 4 bases, with 10 bases left in between. Germline V gene lookup returns CDR1 MDHEN and CDR2 SYDVKM. The length of the CDR3 is 12 residues. The CDR3, as DNA: TGTGCCAGCAGCCGGGACCAGTACGAGCAGTACTTC. It encodes CASSRDQYEQYF.

Only a few counts were recorded for this clonotype. The chain recombines TRBV29-1 with TRBJ2-1, with D perhaps matching TRBD1 or TRBD2 (5 bases each). Trimming pared 8 bases from V and 5 bases from J, leaving 22 bases between. This CDR3 is 15 amino acids long. Germline values: CDR1 SQVTM, CDR2 ANQGSEA. CDR3 DNA: TGCAGCACCTACCTATTCCGGTTGGGGGACAATGAGCAGTTCTTC. Translated: CSTYLFRLGDNEQFF.

V and J are TRBV11-3 and TRBJ1-2; tentatively, D is TRBD1 (6 bases). The CDR3 is made up of 14 amino acids. The V gene lost 3 bases and the J gene lost 5 bases, with 13 bases spanning the gap. Germline V gene lookup returns CDR1 SGHNT and CDR2 YENEEA. CDR3 amino acids: CASSFGQPPYGYTF. The CDR3 bases are TGTGCCAGCAGCTTCGGACAGCCACCATATGGCTACACCTTC.

This CDR3 reads CASSLQGDPLNYGYTF. CDR3 nucleotide sequence: TGTGCCAGCAGTCTACAGGGAGATCCATTAAACTATGGCTACACCTTC. The gene calls are TRBV27 and TRBJ1-2, with D possibly being TRBD1 (6 bases). V was pared by 5 bases and J by 2 bases, with 18 bases between. The CDR3 contains 16 residues. From germline, CDR1 is MNHEY and CDR2 SMNVEV (reference sequence).

The J gene is TRBJ2-7, the V gene TRBV29-1; a possible D gene is TRBD1 (5 bases). Germline V CDR1 and CDR2: SQVTM, ANQGSEA. V lost 4 bases and J 1 base, leaving 11 bases between the germline ends. The CDR3 is 13 amino acids. CDR3 DNA: TGCAGCGTTGCACAGACAGAATCCTACGAGCAGTACTTC. This encodes CSVAQTESYEQYF.

This clonotype was seen only a few times. The V and J genes are TRBV10-3 and TRBJ2-7; 14 nucleotides line up with TRBD2. CDR3 length: 16 residues. The germline V gene encodes CDR1 ENHRY and CDR2 SYGVKD. J lost 1 base, V lost 4 bases, and 3 bases had no gene match. The CDR3 sequence is CAISGTSGGSSYEQYF. DNA for the CDR3: TGTGCCATCAGTGGGACTAGCGGGGGGTCGTCCTACGAGCAGTACTTC.